This T cell receptor (beta chain) was recorded in a study of lymphopenia after photon versus proton radiotherapy (dated by TCRdb to about 2019). Regarding the complete study: In patients with gastrointestinal tumors who developed high-grade lymphopenia, the study compared the immunological effects of photon radiation therapy with those of proton radiation therapy. A cohort of some 21 patients with gastrointestinal tumors who received either photon or proton therapy and subsequently developed lymphopenia was included. The goal of the study was to characterize the differences between the two radiation modalities in how they affect the immune system.

This clone was counted a few times. This receptor's antigen is unknown. No base-level quality is on record; no much larger clone is a single base apart. General findings and caveats noted by the study authors: Relative stability during treatment was observed in proton-treated patients, whereas loss of naive T cells and TCR diversity and gain of effector/memory populations were observed in photon-treated patients. The survival association was assessed only in patients who died, and better survival with proton therapy was presented by the authors as a possibility rather than a demonstrated result. After the lymphocyte count nadir, oligoclonal expansion, especially of CD8+ Temra cells, was observed in photon-treated repertoires, and the drop in diversity was driven by this expansion. Across the cohort, an inverse correlation was found between a larger post-nadir drop in TCR diversity and overall survival time among patients who died.

The CDR3 sequence holds 15 residues, the cysteine and phenylalanine included. Here the CDR3 DNA is all that survives: 45 bases in frame from base 1. V lost 1 base and J lost 4 bases; the stretch between them is 11 bases long. CDR1 and CDR2 are drawn from the germline V gene: LGHNA, YNFKEQ. The library was made by the immunoSEQ multiplex PCR assay. T cell repertoires were profiled by deep sequencing of rearranged TCR beta loci, alongside multiparametric flow cytometry. TCRdb's version of the immuneACCESS table is confined to in-frame rearrangements and falls short of the full clone set. An unresolved V gene accounts for under half of the shortfall where checked; the remainder is of unknown origin. The sample records 40,000 or so clones, 80% to 95% of which are singletons. The ten largest clonotypes hold over 12% of the sample.

This specimen was peripheral blood, taken from a patient treated with photon-based radiotherapy. The chain is assembled from TRBV4-2 and TRBJ1-5, and the D gene may be TRBD1, 5 bases matching. This sequence originates from a man between 60 and 75 years old with cholangiocarcinoma. The nucleotides are TGTGCCAGCAGCCAAGGGTGGCCAGGGAATCAGCCCCAGCATTTT. Its protein is CASSQGWPGNQPQHF.